This TCR beta chain emerged from a study of shared clonotypes between healthy human individuals. Clones were sequenced by immunoSEQ multiplex PCR, and TCRdb holds only the in-frame ones, with some missing. The table lists about 1 million clones, roughly 75% of them singletons. The ends were cut back, 3 bases at V and 3 bases at J, with 13 bases in the middle. Germline-derived CDR1 and CDR2 are WSHSY and SAAADI. CDR3 size: 15 residues. The sample taken for sequencing was memory CD4+ T cells sorted from blood. Subset here: CD45RA-negative fraction. This TCR was recovered from a man in his late teens or twenties in good health. The chain carries TRBV10-2 and TRBJ2-3; D tentatively reads TRBD1 or TRBD2 (6 bases each). For the CDR3, the DNA is TGCGCCAGCAGTGACGAGGGGGGTGGTACAGATACGCAGTATTTT. Encoded protein: CASSDEGGGTDTQYF.